A selection of T cell receptor beta chains follows, all from one sample in a study of response to subunit inactivated influenza vaccine. TCRdb reanalysed the RT-PCR reads using MiXCR and keeps one entry per CDR3 protein. In the table there are 530,000 or so distinct CDR3 sequences, over 25% of which are singletons. The material was CD4+ T cells sorted from PBMCs, obtained around 5 days after vaccination. The receptors shown here come from a man aged 50 to 59 who received an inactivated influenza vaccine. Each CDR3 is given with its conserved first and last residue. A D gene is named only where the DNA matches it firmly. Rows may omit the clone size; those that give it use once, few, many or a size class.

j_gene: TRBJ1-3
d_gene: TRBD1
v_gene: TRBV12-3/TRBV12-4
abundance: few
CDR3aa: CASRSPTGRLGGNTIYF
CDR3nt: TGTGCCAGCAGATCCCCGACAGGGCGTCTAGGAGGAAACACCATATATTTT

j_gene: TRBJ2-7
d_gene: TRBD1
v_gene: TRBV20-1
abundance: NA
CDR3aa: CSAYETGTGVYEQYF
CDR3nt: TGCAGTGCTTATGAGACCGGGACAGGCGTCTACGAGCAGTACTTC

j_gene: TRBJ1-5
d_gene: NA
v_gene: TRBV10-1
abundance: few
CDR3aa: CASLGASNQPQHF
CDR3nt: TGCGCCAGCTTGGGCGCCAGCAATCAGCCCCAGCATTTT

j_gene: TRBJ2-3
d_gene: TRBD2
v_gene: TRBV5-1
abundance: few
CDR3aa: CASRNSGSGADTQYF
CDR3nt: TGCGCCAGCAGGAATAGCGGGAGTGGGGCAGATACGCAGTATTTT

j_gene: TRBJ1-5
d_gene: NA
v_gene: TRBV29-1
abundance: NA
CDR3aa: CSVVSVGQPQHF
CDR3nt: TGCAGCGTTGTTTCAGTGGGTCAGCCCCAGCATTTT

j_gene: TRBJ2-7
d_gene: TRBD1
v_gene: TRBV29-1
abundance: few
CDR3aa: CSVEDRGLFPYEQYF
CDR3nt: TGCAGCGTTGAGGACAGGGGGCTGTTTCCCTACGAGCAGTACTTC

j_gene: TRBJ2-5
d_gene: TRBD2
v_gene: TRBV18
abundance: few
CDR3aa: CASSPRTSAKETQYF
CDR3nt: TGTGCCAGCTCACCAAGGACTAGTGCCAAAGAGACCCAGTACTTC

j_gene: TRBJ2-7
d_gene: NA
v_gene: TRBV6-1
abundance: few
CDR3aa: CASSQGNRIYEQYF
CDR3nt: TGTGCCAGCAGTCAGGGAAACAGGATCTACGAGCAGTACTTC

j_gene: TRBJ2-5
d_gene: NA
v_gene: TRBV6-2/TRBV6-3
abundance: NA
CDR3aa: CASRSPPGLGQETQYF
CDR3nt: TGTGCCAGCAGGAGCCCCCCGGGACTGGGGCAAGAGACCCAGTACTTC

j_gene: TRBJ1-6
d_gene: NA
v_gene: TRBV10-3
abundance: NA
CDR3aa: CAIATDGDNSPLHF
CDR3nt: TGTGCCATCGCCACGGACGGGGATAATTCACCCCTCCACTTT

j_gene: TRBJ2-4
d_gene: TRBD1
v_gene: TRBV11-1
abundance: NA
CDR3aa: CASSAPMTRTGVGKNIQYF
CDR3nt: TGTGCCAGCAGCGCGCCCATGACCCGGACAGGGGTGGGCAAAAACATTCAGTACTTC

j_gene: TRBJ2-4
d_gene: NA
v_gene: TRBV20-1
abundance: few
CDR3aa: CSARGPRVRVENIQYF
CDR3nt: TGCAGTGCTAGAGGGCCCAGGGTGCGGGTCGAAAACATTCAGTACTTC

j_gene: TRBJ2-1
d_gene: TRBD2
v_gene: TRBV18
abundance: few
CDR3aa: CASSPPRERGEQFF
CDR3nt: TGTGCCAGCTCACCACCGCGGGAGAGAGGTGAGCAGTTCTTC

j_gene: TRBJ1-2
d_gene: NA
v_gene: TRBV5-1
abundance: many
CDR3aa: CASSSDSYGYTF
CDR3nt: TGCGCCAGCAGCTCGGACAGCTATGGCTACACCTTC

j_gene: TRBJ2-1
d_gene: TRBD1
v_gene: TRBV3-1
abundance: few
CDR3aa: CASSDRGGNEQFF
CDR3nt: TGTGCCAGCAGCGACAGGGGGGGTAATGAGCAGTTCTTC

j_gene: TRBJ2-3
d_gene: TRBD2
v_gene: TRBV20-1
abundance: few
CDR3aa: CSGGLATRITDTQYF
CDR3nt: TGCAGTGGGGGACTAGCGACCCGAATTACGGATACGCAGTATTTT

j_gene: TRBJ2-2
d_gene: NA
v_gene: TRBV6-2/TRBV6-3
abundance: NA
CDR3aa: CASSLWGRKNTGELFF
CDR3nt: TGTGCCAGCAGTTTGTGGGGGCGGAAGAACACCGGGGAGCTGTTTTTT

j_gene: TRBJ2-1
d_gene: NA
v_gene: TRBV11-3
abundance: NA
CDR3aa: CASSFGGTYNEQFF
CDR3nt: TGTGCCAGCAGCTTCGGGGGTACTTACAATGAGCAGTTCTTC

j_gene: TRBJ1-5
d_gene: TRBD1
v_gene: TRBV28
abundance: NA
CDR3aa: CASSRLGQTGVEYQPQHF
CDR3nt: TGTGCCAGCAGTCGGCTGGGCCAGACAGGGGTTGAATATCAGCCCCAGCATTTT

j_gene: TRBJ2-3
d_gene: TRBD1
v_gene: TRBV5-1
abundance: NA
CDR3aa: CASSLGGTEPNTQYF
CDR3nt: TGCGCCAGCAGTCTGGGTGGGACAGAACCGAATACGCAGTATTTT

j_gene: TRBJ2-5
d_gene: NA
v_gene: TRBV6-4
abundance: NA
CDR3aa: CASCFGYGLTVAVETQYF
CDR3nt: TGTGCCAGCTGTTTTGGATACGGGCTGACCGTGGCTGTGGAGACCCAGTACTTC

j_gene: TRBJ2-3
d_gene: TRBD2
v_gene: TRBV20-1
abundance: NA
CDR3aa: CSAPLAGADTQYF
CDR3nt: TGCAGTGCTCCACTAGCGGGAGCGGATACGCAGTATTTT

j_gene: TRBJ1-2
d_gene: NA
v_gene: TRBV20-1
abundance: NA
CDR3aa: CSAAAGANYGYTF
CDR3nt: TGCAGTGCAGCCGCAGGAGCTAACTATGGCTACACCTTC

j_gene: TRBJ2-4
d_gene: TRBD1
v_gene: TRBV5-4
abundance: NA
CDR3aa: CASSLFAGQGNIQYF
CDR3nt: TGTGCCAGCAGCTTGTTCGCGGGACAGGGAAACATTCAGTACTTC

j_gene: TRBJ1-1
d_gene: TRBD1
v_gene: TRBV11-3
abundance: few
CDR3aa: CASSPGTGDPDTEAFF
CDR3nt: TGTGCCAGCAGCCCCGGGACAGGGGACCCGGACACTGAAGCTTTCTTT

j_gene: TRBJ2-3
d_gene: NA
v_gene: TRBV20-1
abundance: few
CDR3aa: CSARDPLTSTDTQYF
CDR3nt: TGCAGTGCTAGAGATCCCCTGACGAGCACAGATACGCAGTATTTT